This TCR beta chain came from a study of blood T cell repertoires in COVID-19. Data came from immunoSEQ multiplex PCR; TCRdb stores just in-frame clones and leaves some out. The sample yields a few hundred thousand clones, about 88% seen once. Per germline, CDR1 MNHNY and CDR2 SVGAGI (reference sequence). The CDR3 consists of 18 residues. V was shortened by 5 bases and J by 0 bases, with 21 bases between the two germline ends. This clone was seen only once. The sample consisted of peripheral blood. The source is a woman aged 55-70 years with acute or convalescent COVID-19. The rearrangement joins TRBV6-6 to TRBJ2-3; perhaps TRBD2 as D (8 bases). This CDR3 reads CASSLRGVAGTSTDTQYF. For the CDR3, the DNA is TGTGCCAGCAGTCTCAGGGGGGTAGCGGGGACTAGCACAGATACGCAGTATTTT.